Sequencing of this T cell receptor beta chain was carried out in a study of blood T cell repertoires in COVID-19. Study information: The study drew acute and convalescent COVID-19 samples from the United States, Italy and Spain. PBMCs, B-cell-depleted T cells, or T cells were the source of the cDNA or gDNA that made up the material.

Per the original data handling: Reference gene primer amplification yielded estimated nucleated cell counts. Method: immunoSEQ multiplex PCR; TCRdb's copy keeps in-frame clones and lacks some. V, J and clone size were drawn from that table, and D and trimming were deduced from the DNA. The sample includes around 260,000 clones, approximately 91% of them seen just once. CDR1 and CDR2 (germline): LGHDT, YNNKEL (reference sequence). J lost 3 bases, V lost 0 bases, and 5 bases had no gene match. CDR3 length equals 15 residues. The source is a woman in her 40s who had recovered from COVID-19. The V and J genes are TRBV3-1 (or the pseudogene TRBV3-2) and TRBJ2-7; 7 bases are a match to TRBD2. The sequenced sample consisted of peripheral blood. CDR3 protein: CASSQDFGLGYEQYF. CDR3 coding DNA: TGTGCCAGCAGCCAAGATTTCGGACTAGGCTACGAGCAGTACTTC.